These T cell receptor beta chains were read from a single sample in a study of cytomegalovirus exposure and HLA in healthy donors. Data came from immunoSEQ multiplex PCR; TCRdb stores just in-frame clones and leaves some out. The sample has approximately 59,000 clones; 68% are singletons. The sample was PBMCs. The origin of the receptors is a man aged 40-49 years in good health and CMV-seropositive. Both conserved end residues are part of each CDR3. The D gene is left open where the match is weak. Some rows have no size entry. The others give once, few or many, or a class for an expanded clone.

V: TRBV6-1; J: TRBJ1-4; size: -; D: -; CDR3: CASSGPGENEKLFF; DNA: TGTGCCAGCAGTGGCCCGGGGGAAAATGAAAAACTGTTTTTT
V: TRBV19; J: TRBJ2-1; size: -; D: -; CDR3: CASSVGQSSYNEQFF; DNA: TGTGCCAGTAGTGTCGGACAAAGCTCCTACAATGAGCAGTTCTTC
V: TRBV2; J: TRBJ2-1; size: -; D: TRBD1; CDR3: CASGAGGSYNEQFF; DNA: TGTGCCAGTGGGGCAGGGGGCTCCTACAATGAGCAGTTCTTC
V: TRBV7-9; J: TRBJ1-3; size: -; D: -; CDR3: CASSPTDSGNTIYF; DNA: TGTGCCAGCAGCCCGACAGACTCTGGAAACACCATATATTTT
V: TRBV6-6; J: TRBJ1-1; size: -; D: -; CDR3: CASSYSYRDTEAFF; DNA: TGTGCCAGCAGTTACTCGTACAGGGACACTGAAGCTTTCTTT
V: TRBV10-3; J: TRBJ2-3; size: once; D: -; CDR3: CATRVHTTDTQYF; DNA: TGTGCCACCCGTGTACATACCACAGATACGCAGTATTTT
V: TRBV19; J: TRBJ1-6; size: few; D: -; CDR3: CASSWASSYNSPLHF; DNA: TGTGCCAGTAGTTGGGCAAGCTCCTATAATTCACCCCTCCACTTT
V: TRBV7-2; J: TRBJ2-5; size: -; D: -; CDR3: CASAGARETQYF; DNA: TGTGCCAGCGCGGGGGCCAGGGAGACCCAGTACTTC
V: TRBV7-2; J: TRBJ2-5; size: -; D: TRBD2; CDR3: CASSLVERESRETQYF; DNA: TGTGCCAGCAGCTTAGTTGAGCGGGAGAGTCGGGAGACCCAGTACTTC
V: TRBV7-9; J: TRBJ2-7; size: few; D: -; CDR3: CASSGIVSTTHAYEQYF; DNA: TGTGCCAGCAGCGGGATTGTGTCGACTACCCATGCCTACGAGCAGTACTTC
V: TRBV27; J: TRBJ2-6; size: -; D: TRBD1; CDR3: CASTGTGSGGANVLTF; DNA: TGTGCCAGCACCGGGACAGGGAGTGGTGGGGCCAACGTCCTGACTTTC
V: TRBV7-9; J: TRBJ1-4; size: -; D: -; CDR3: CASSPTARGKLFF; DNA: TGTGCCAGCAGCCCCACCGCGAGAGGAAAACTGTTTTTT
V: TRBV11-3; J: TRBJ2-3; size: -; D: TRBD2; CDR3: CASSSTSGGSTDTQYF; DNA: TGTGCCAGCAGCTCTACTAGCGGGGGTAGCACAGATACGCAGTATTTT
V: TRBV23-1; J: TRBJ2-7; size: -; D: TRBD1; CDR3: CASSIDRVSGEQYF; DNA: TGCGCCAGCAGTATCGACAGGGTATCGGGCGAGCAGTACTTC
V: TRBV5-5; J: TRBJ2-1; size: -; D: TRBD2; CDR3: CASSFRAGGPLFF; DNA: TGTGCCAGCAGCTTTCGAGCGGGGGGGCCCCTTTTCTTC
V: TRBV2; J: TRBJ1-6; size: -; D: -; CDR3: CASSEQGSYNSPLHF; DNA: TGTGCCAGCAGTGAGCAGGGTTCCTATAATTCACCCCTCCACTTT
V: TRBV6-6; J: TRBJ1-2; size: -; D: -; CDR3: CASVEDNTGYTF; DNA: TGTGCCAGTGTAGAGGATAATACGGGCTACACCTTC
V: TRBV7-2; J: TRBJ1-4; size: few; D: -; CDR3: CASSLEGAQRNEKLFF; DNA: TGTGCCAGCAGCTTAGAAGGGGCCCAACGGAATGAAAAACTGTTTTTT
V: TRBV2; J: TRBJ1-2; size: many; D: -; CDR3: CASSERGYYTF; DNA: TGTGCCAGCAGTGAACGGGGTTACTACACCTTC
V: TRBV2; J: TRBJ2-7; size: once; D: TRBD1; CDR3: CASRQGQGYRYEQYF; DNA: TGTGCCAGCAGACAGGGACAGGGGTATAGGTACGAGCAGTACTTC
V: TRBV30; J: TRBJ2-2; size: -; D: TRBD2; CDR3: CARGTGLSSGNTGELFF; DNA: TGTGCCAGGGGCACAGGTTTGTCTAGCGGGAACACCGGGGAGCTGTTTTTT
V: TRBV19; J: TRBJ1-6; size: -; D: TRBD1; CDR3: CASSEGANFNSPLHF; DNA: TGTGCCAGTAGTGAGGGGGCGAATTTTAATTCACCCCTCCACTTT
V: TRBV7-9; J: TRBJ1-6; size: -; D: -; CDR3: CASSPRQNNSPLHF; DNA: TGTGCCAGCAGCCCACGACAGAATAATTCACCCCTCCACTTT
V: TRBV9; J: TRBJ1-3; size: -; D: -; CDR3: CASSSGTTGNTIYF; DNA: TGTGCCAGCAGCTCCGGGACTACTGGAAACACCATATATTTT
V: TRBV6-4; J: TRBJ1-3; size: once; D: -; CDR3: CASSGGRVPGNTIYF; DNA: TGTGCCAGCAGTGGGGGCAGGGTGCCTGGAAACACCATATATTTT
V: TRBV11-3; J: TRBJ2-3; size: -; D: -; CDR3: CASSLGGGITDTQYF; DNA: TGTGCCAGCAGCTTAGGCGGGGGCATCACAGATACGCAGTATTTT
V: TRBV6-1; J: TRBJ2-7; size: -; D: -; CDR3: CASSEDRVFYEQYF; DNA: TGTGCCAGCAGTGAAGACAGGGTCTTCTACGAGCAGTACTTC
V: TRBV6-1; J: TRBJ1-1; size: -; D: TRBD1; CDR3: CASSDPRTGAEAFF; DNA: TGTGCCAGCAGTGACCCCCGGACAGGCGCTGAAGCTTTCTTT
V: TRBV7-2; J: TRBJ1-2; size: -; D: -; CDR3: CASSYSRRAGNYGYTF; DNA: TGTGCCAGCAGCTACAGTCGGAGGGCGGGGAACTATGGCTACACCTTC
V: TRBV4-2; J: TRBJ1-6; size: -; D: -; CDR3: CASSQETLGGRYNSPLHF; DNA: TGTGCCAGCAGCCAAGAAACTTTGGGGGGACGGTATAATTCACCCCTCCACTTT
V: TRBV7-9; J: TRBJ2-7; size: -; D: TRBD1; CDR3: CASSAGTDEQYF; DNA: TGTGCCAGCAGCGCTGGGACAGACGAGCAGTACTTC
V: TRBV19; J: TRBJ1-5; size: few; D: -; CDR3: CASSGLNQPQHF; DNA: TGTGCCAGTAGTGGACTGAATCAGCCCCAGCATTTT
V: TRBV10-1; J: TRBJ1-1; size: few; D: -; CDR3: CASSGPPLTYTEAFF; DNA: TGCGCCAGCAGTGGCCCCCCACTTACGTACACTGAAGCTTTCTTT
V: TRBV7-2; J: TRBJ2-7; size: -; D: TRBD1; CDR3: CASSLNRGNYEQYF; DNA: TGTGCCAGCAGCTTAAACAGGGGGAATTACGAGCAGTACTTC
V: TRBV19; J: TRBJ1-2; size: -; D: -; CDR3: CASIRGDYGYTF; DNA: TGTGCCAGTATCCGGGGAGACTATGGCTACACCTTC
V: TRBV6-4; J: TRBJ2-3; size: -; D: TRBD2; CDR3: CASSLQAGEADTQYF; DNA: TGTGCCAGCAGTCTACAAGCGGGAGAGGCAGATACGCAGTATTTT
V: TRBV7-3; J: TRBJ2-1; size: -; D: TRBD2; CDR3: CASSLSSGASYNEQFF; DNA: TGTGCCAGCAGCTTAAGTAGCGGGGCATCCTACAATGAGCAGTTCTTC
V: TRBV4-2; J: TRBJ2-7; size: -; D: -; CDR3: CASSRGSGSSYEQYF; DNA: TGTGCCAGCAGCCGCGGCTCGGGAAGCTCCTACGAGCAGTACTTC
V: TRBV19; J: TRBJ2-2; size: -; D: TRBD1; CDR3: CASSTSRDREGTGELFF; DNA: TGTGCCAGTAGTACGTCCCGGGACAGGGAGGGCACCGGGGAGCTGTTTTTT
V: TRBV4-3; J: TRBJ2-5; size: -; D: -; CDR3: CASSRETGMGQETQYF; DNA: TGCGCCAGCAGCCGAGAAACAGGGATGGGGCAAGAGACCCAGTACTTC
V: TRBV4-2; J: TRBJ2-3; size: -; D: -; CDR3: CASSQGLLDTQYF; DNA: TGTGCCAGCAGCCAAGGACTTCTAGATACGCAGTATTTT
V: TRBV5-1; J: TRBJ2-7; size: -; D: TRBD2; CDR3: CASTPSIGLAGEDYEQYF; DNA: TGCGCCAGCACCCCCTCGATCGGACTAGCGGGGGAGGACTACGAGCAGTACTTC
V: TRBV5-1; J: TRBJ2-5; size: -; D: TRBD1; CDR3: CASSTGTGRETQYF; DNA: TGCGCCAGCAGCACGGGGACAGGGAGAGAGACCCAGTACTTC